Listed below are T cell receptor beta chains from one sample, sequenced in a study of Ad26.COV2.S vaccination and SARS-CoV-2 variants. Data came from immunoSEQ multiplex PCR; TCRdb stores just in-frame clones and leaves some out. The repertoire includes about 420,000 clones, around 89% of them detected once, and about 3.6% sits in the top ten. The sample consisted of peripheral blood, taken in a trial of Ad26.COV2.S vaccine versus placebo. Receptors originate from a person aged 18-60 years who received the Ad26.COV2.S COVID-19 vaccine or a placebo. CDR3s include the opening cysteine and the closing phenylalanine or tryptophan. Fields, in order: clone size, J gene, D gene, V gene, CDR3 DNA, CDR3 protein. A D gene is named only where the DNA matches it firmly. The size of a clone is reported for some rows only, either as once, few or many, or as a class for expanded clones.

size: NA; J: TRBJ2-3; D: TRBD2; V: TRBV5-4; DNA: TGTGCCAGCAGCTCCAAAACCGGGACTAGCGGGGGGTGGGATACGCAGTATTTT; CDR3: CASSSKTGTSGGWDTQYF
size: NA; J: TRBJ2-2; D: TRBD1; V: TRBV11-1; DNA: TGTGCCAGCAGCTTAATGACAGGGGTTACCGGGGAGCTGTTTTTT; CDR3: CASSLMTGVTGELFF
size: NA; J: TRBJ2-1; D: NA; V: TRBV19; DNA: TGTGCCAGTTCTACTAGCTCCTACAATGAGCAGTTCTTC; CDR3: CASSTSSYNEQFF
size: NA; J: TRBJ2-7; D: TRBD1; V: TRBV28; DNA: TGTGCCAGCAGTTACCAGGGACAGGGCTACGAGCAGTACTTC; CDR3: CASSYQGQGYEQYF
size: once; J: TRBJ1-1; D: NA; V: TRBV7-8; DNA: TGTGCCAGCAGCCGCGTAGGGGACACTGAAGCTTTCTTT; CDR3: CASSRVGDTEAFF
size: NA; J: TRBJ1-3; D: TRBD1; V: TRBV9; DNA: TGTGCCAGCAGCGGATGGGACAGCCTGAGCTCTGGAAACACCATATATTTT; CDR3: CASSGWDSLSSGNTIYF
size: NA; J: TRBJ2-2; D: TRBD2; V: TRBV7-2; DNA: TGTGCCAGCAGTTTCTCGGGGGGAGTGAACACCGGGGAGCTGTTTTTT; CDR3: CASSFSGGVNTGELFF
size: NA; J: TRBJ1-6; D: NA; V: TRBV7-2; DNA: TGTGCCAGCAGCGCTCGCGGAAGCAGGAGTTATAATTCACCCCTCCACTTT; CDR3: CASSARGSRSYNSPLHF
size: NA; J: TRBJ2-3; D: NA; V: TRBV20-1; DNA: TGCAGTGCCAGTCGGCCGGGGTCAGATACGCAGTATTTT; CDR3: CSASRPGSDTQYF
size: NA; J: TRBJ2-5; D: NA; V: TRBV10-3; DNA: TGTGCCATCAGTGGGGGAGAAGAGACCCAGTACTTC; CDR3: CAISGGEETQYF
size: once; J: TRBJ1-4; D: NA; V: TRBV5-4; DNA: TGTGCCAGCAGCTTGGATCGCTCAACTAATGAAAAACTGTTTTTT; CDR3: CASSLDRSTNEKLFF
size: NA; J: TRBJ2-3; D: NA; V: TRBV7-3; DNA: TGTGCCAGCAGCCCCCCCGGACAGGAGGGAGGTACGCAGTATTTT; CDR3: CASSPPGQEGGTQYF
size: NA; J: TRBJ2-3; D: NA; V: TRBV19; DNA: TGTGCCAGTAGTATACCCGGGGGCACAGATACGCAGTATTTT; CDR3: CASSIPGGTDTQYF
size: NA; J: TRBJ2-7; D: NA; V: TRBV10-3; DNA: TGTGCCATCAGTGAGTCTTTTGGGGAGCAGTACTTC; CDR3: CAISESFGEQYF
size: NA; J: TRBJ2-7; D: NA; V: TRBV7-9; DNA: TGTGCCAGCAGCTTATCCGGGTACGAGCAGTACTTC; CDR3: CASSLSGYEQYF
size: NA; J: TRBJ2-7; D: NA; V: TRBV6-2/TRBV6-3; DNA: TGTGCCAGCAGCCCTCACCGGGGCCCGAGGGCCTACGAGCAGTACTTC; CDR3: CASSPHRGPRAYEQYF
size: NA; J: TRBJ2-7; D: NA; V: TRBV13; DNA: TGTGCCAGCAGCTTAGATTACGGGCCGAAAGCCTACGAGCAGTACTTC; CDR3: CASSLDYGPKAYEQYF
size: NA; J: TRBJ2-3; D: NA; V: TRBV24-1; DNA: TGTGCCACCAGTGTGGAGAAAAGGGGGATCGCAAGGGATACGCAGTATTTT; CDR3: CATSVEKRGIARDTQYF
size: NA; J: TRBJ2-3; D: TRBD2; V: TRBV11-2; DNA: TGTGCCAGCAGACAGACTAGCGGGGGGGCAGATACGCAGTATTTT; CDR3: CASRQTSGGADTQYF
size: NA; J: TRBJ2-5; D: TRBD2; V: TRBV6-1; DNA: TGTGCCAGCAGTGTGACTAGCGGGGGGGCGGGAGAGACCCAGTACTTC; CDR3: CASSVTSGGAGETQYF
size: NA; J: TRBJ2-3; D: NA; V: TRBV4-3; DNA: TGCGCCAGCAGCCACCCCTCGGGGGGCACAGATACGCAGTATTTT; CDR3: CASSHPSGGTDTQYF
size: NA; J: TRBJ2-2; D: NA; V: TRBV29-1; DNA: TGCAGCGTGTTGGGGCTTTCGAACACCGGGGAGCTGTTTTTT; CDR3: CSVLGLSNTGELFF
size: few; J: TRBJ1-6; D: NA; V: TRBV6-2/TRBV6-3; DNA: TGTGCCAGCAGTTACGCTTTGACAGGATTGAATTCACCCCTCCACTTT; CDR3: CASSYALTGLNSPLHF
size: few; J: TRBJ2-5; D: TRBD2; V: TRBV3-1/TRBV3-2; DNA: TGTGCCAGCAGCCTCGGGACTAGCGGGGGACAAGAGACCCAGTACTTC; CDR3: CASSLGTSGGQETQYF
size: NA; J: TRBJ2-3; D: NA; V: TRBV5-1; DNA: TGCGCCAGCTCCCGGGCGACTAGTGCAACAGATACGCAGTATTTT; CDR3: CASSRATSATDTQYF
size: few; J: TRBJ2-2; D: NA; V: TRBV12-3/TRBV12-4; DNA: TGTGCCAGCAGTTTAAGGGGCACCGGGGAGCTGTTTTTT; CDR3: CASSLRGTGELFF
size: NA; J: TRBJ2-1; D: NA; V: TRBV28; DNA: TGTGCCAGCAGTTTAAGAATCCCCGGTGGTGAGCAGTTCTTC; CDR3: CASSLRIPGGEQFF
size: NA; J: TRBJ2-7; D: NA; V: TRBV2; DNA: TGTGCCAGCAGTTCTGACGGGGGATGGTCCTACGAGCAGTACTTC; CDR3: CASSSDGGWSYEQYF
size: NA; J: TRBJ2-1; D: NA; V: TRBV16; DNA: TGTGCCAGCAGCCAATGGTCCCCCTCGGATTCTTCCCGATACAATGAGCAGTTCTTC; CDR3: CASSQWSPSDSSRYNEQFF
size: NA; J: TRBJ2-3; D: TRBD2; V: TRBV9; DNA: TGTGCCAGCAGCGTAGGCGGGGGGTGGGGAGATACGCAGTATTTT; CDR3: CASSVGGGWGDTQYF
size: NA; J: TRBJ2-5; D: NA; V: TRBV5-1; DNA: TGCGCCAGCAGCTTGGTAGGGGCGCTGGGAGAGACCCAGTACTTC; CDR3: CASSLVGALGETQYF
size: NA; J: TRBJ2-3; D: NA; V: TRBV2; DNA: TGTGCCAGCAGATTAGAGATCACAGATACGCAGTATTTT; CDR3: CASRLEITDTQYF
size: NA; J: TRBJ2-3; D: NA; V: TRBV27; DNA: TGTGCCAGCGGGCCCGGGACGGCGCAGTATTTT; CDR3: CASGPGTAQYF
size: NA; J: TRBJ2-3; D: NA; V: TRBV9; DNA: TGTGCCAGCAGCCCTCGAGAAAGCACAGGGTATGCAGATACGCAGTATTTT; CDR3: CASSPRESTGYADTQYF
size: NA; J: TRBJ2-3; D: TRBD1; V: TRBV18; DNA: TGTGCCAGCTCCCTGGGACAGGCCCAGGATACGCAGTATTTT; CDR3: CASSLGQAQDTQYF
size: NA; J: TRBJ2-2; D: NA; V: TRBV6-5; DNA: TGTGCCAGCAGCCGCGGGGCTAGTCCGTCAGGGGAGCTGTTTTTT; CDR3: CASSRGASPSGELFF
size: NA; J: TRBJ2-6; D: NA; V: TRBV19; DNA: TGTGCCAGTAGTATTCCTGGGGCCAACGTCCTGACTTTC; CDR3: CASSIPGANVLTF
size: NA; J: TRBJ2-2; D: TRBD2; V: TRBV20-1; DNA: TGCAGTGCTAGTCGACTAGCGGGGGGGCTAAGGGCCGGGGAGCTGTTTTTT; CDR3: CSASRLAGGLRAGELFF